Presented here are 25 T cell receptor beta chains from one specimen sequenced in a study of blood T cells in healthy people across ages. Primers used in a second PCR of roughly 6 to 11 cycles were a sample-barcoded 5' primer and a J-beta primer mix. TCRdb reprocessed the 5' RACE reads with MiXCR, giving one entry per CDR3 protein. The table includes hundreds of thousands of distinct CDR3 sequences, 40% to 50% detected once. The sample taken for sequencing was blood. These receptors originate from a man aged 55 to 70 in good health.

This chain connects TRBV7-2 to TRBJ2-7; no clear D gene. Per the germline V gene, CDR1 is SGHTA and CDR2 is FQGNSA. The CDR3 totals 16 residues. V lost 3 bases to trimming and J lost 4 bases, with 19 bases between them. As DNA, the CDR3 is TGTGCCAGCAGCTTCGGTGAAGCCCTGGTTAAATACGAGCAGTACTTC. It yields the protein CASSFGEALVKYEQYF.

This clonotype was seen just once. V is TRBV7-8 and J is TRBJ1-2, with D possibly matching TRBD1 (6 bases). Trimming left V 3 bases short and J 1 base short, with 9 bases between. CDR3 size: 14 residues. CDR1 and CDR2 (germline): SGHVS, FQNEAQ. The CDR3 reads CASSLDSYNYGYTF. In DNA form, the CDR3 reads TGTGCCAGCAGCTTGGACAGTTATAACTATGGCTACACCTTC.

This chain connects TRBV20-1 to TRBJ2-5; weak D call: TRBD1 (6 bases). The CDR3 runs to 15 residues. Trimming stripped 0 bases from V and 2 bases from J, with 13 bases between. CDR1 and CDR2 from the germline V gene are DFQATT and SNEGSKA (reference sequence). CDR3 nucleotide sequence: TGCAGTGCTAGAGATTTACAGGGCAAGCAAGAGACCCAGTACTTC. It encodes CSARDLQGKQETQYF.

With respect to this clonotype: The junction departs from the called germline gene at one end, perhaps through a read error. V and J are TRBV7-6 and TRBJ2-5; D is unresolved. The germline gives CDR1 SGHVS, CDR2 FNYEAQ. This CDR3 contains 15 residues. The DNA of the CDR3 is TGTGCCAGCAGCTTAGGGACGGAGTACCAAGAGACCCGGTACTTC. As protein: CASSLGTEYQETRYF.

Comments on this clonotype: Being one base from a much bigger clone, this may be a read error. This chain uses TRBV2 with TRBJ2-1; D is ambiguous. CDR3 length equals 12 residues. Trimming pared 3 bases from V and 6 bases from J, leaving 6 bases between. The germline V gene has CDR1 SNHLY and CDR2 FYNNEI. CDR3 coding DNA: TGTGCCAGCAGTGATAGCCGCAATGAGCAGTTCTTC. Its protein product is CASSDSRNEQFF.

DNA for the CDR3: TGTGCCAGCAGCTTTAGTACTGGGGAGGGCAATCAGCCCCAGCATTTT. It specifies CASSFSTGEGNQPQHF. The chain joins TRBV5-5 to TRBJ1-5; D is undetermined. The CDR3 is 16 residues long. The germline V and J ends were trimmed by 2 bases and 2 bases, with 14 bases remaining between them. The germline CDR1 and CDR2 sequences are SGHKS and YYEKEE (reference sequence).

The chain uses TRBV4-1 and TRBJ2-7; D unclear. Looked up from germline, CDR1 is MGHRA and CDR2 is YSYEKL. V lost 0 bases, J lost 9 bases, and 9 bases lay in between. CDR3 size: 12 residues. Written as DNA, the CDR3 is TGCGCCAGCAGCCAAGATGGTGAAGGGCAGTACTTC. Translating it yields CASSQDGEGQYF.

V is TRBV7-3 and J is TRBJ2-5; D unresolved. Germline lookup yields CDR1 SGHTA and CDR2 FQGTGA. V lost 8 bases, J lost 0 bases, and 16 bases lay in between. CDR3 length equals 15 residues. Here the CDR3 reads CASEWVGAYQETQYF. The CDR3 DNA follows: TGTGCCAGCGAGTGGGTAGGAGCGTACCAAGAGACCCAGTACTTC.

Only a few counts were recorded for this clonotype. V is TRBV5-1 and J is TRBJ1-5, with a possible D match to TRBD1 (5 bases). V lost 0 bases and J lost 2, with 9 bases in between. The germline V gene encodes CDR1 SGHRS and CDR2 YFSETQ. This CDR3 has 15 residues. CDR3 protein: CASSLERGGNQPQHF. CDR3 in DNA: TGCGCCAGCAGCTTGGAACGGGGGGGCAATCAGCCCCAGCATTTT.

The rearrangement uses TRBV20-1 and TRBJ2-5; 12 bases are shared with TRBD2. The CDR3 is 14 amino acids. The V and J ends lost 7 bases and 2 bases, in that order; junction bases with no gene match: 5. Looked up from germline, CDR1 is DFQATT and CDR2 is SNEGSKA (reference sequence). The CDR3 DNA is TGCAGTGTGTCTAGCGGGGGGGCACAAGAGACCCAGTACTTC. Its protein is CSVSSGGAQETQYF.

This clonotype was recorded at least ten times. This chain uses TRBV27 with TRBJ2-1; D uncertain. The CDR3 spans 15 residues. Looked up from germline, CDR1 is MNHEY and CDR2 is SMNVEV (reference sequence). V dropped 2 bases and J dropped 6 bases, with 14 bases sitting between them. The DNA for the CDR3 is TGTGCCAGCAGTTTAGGAGTATACTGGGGCAATGAGCAGTTCTTC. Residues: CASSLGVYWGNEQFF.

The chain couples TRBV20-1 to TRBJ1-5; D is unresolved. The germline V and J ends were trimmed by 0 bases and 1 base, with 10 bases remaining between them. Germline loops: CDR1 DFQATT, CDR2 SNEGSKA (reference sequence). The CDR3 spans 15 residues. CDR3 coding DNA: TGCAGTGCTAGAGATCCGGGAGGGAGCAATCAGCCCCAGCATTTT. Protein sequence: CSARDPGGSNQPQHF.

This clonotype was seen a handful of times. V gene TRBV29-1 combines with J gene TRBJ2-1; possibly TRBD1 for D (6 bases). Per the germline V gene, CDR1 is SQVTM and CDR2 is ANQGSEA. V lost 8 bases and J lost 10, with 12 bases in between. The CDR3 contains 10 residues. CDR3 DNA sequence: TGCAGCTCTACCAGGGGAGAGCAGTTCTTC. It translates to CSSTRGEQFF.

This clonotype was detected a few times. The chain recombines TRBV3-1 with TRBJ2-6, with D perhaps matching TRBD1 (6 bases). The germline V gene has CDR1 LGHDT and CDR2 YNNKEL (reference sequence). The V end was cut by 3 bases, the J end by 0 bases, with 9 bases between. This CDR3 spans 16 amino acids. The CDR3 nucleotides are TGTGCCAGCAGCCAGTACAGGGTCTCTGGGGCCAACGTCCTGACTTTC. Amino acid sequence: CASSQYRVSGANVLTF.

This clonotype was detected only a few times. The J gene is TRBJ1-2, the V gene TRBV28, with no clear D. V was shortened by 2 bases and J by 2 bases, with 6 bases between the two germline ends. Germline-derived CDR1 and CDR2 are MDHEN and SYDVKM. The CDR3 is made up of 13 amino acids. The chain's CDR3 is CASSLVWNYGYTF. The CDR3 bases are TGTGCCAGCAGTTTAGTCTGGAACTATGGCTACACCTTC.

This rearrangement joins TRBV20-1 to TRBJ2-2; D is uncertain. V was pared by 0 bases and J by 6 bases, with 14 bases between. Germline V gene sequence: CDR1 DFQATT, CDR2 SNEGSKA (reference sequence). The CDR3 loop spans 15 amino acids. The CDR3 coding sequence is TGCAGTGCTAGAGATCGGTCGGAATTGCCCGGGGAGCTGTTTTTT. This sequence encodes CSARDRSELPGELFF.

This clonotype was detected ten times or more. CDR3 protein: CSVAGQGYEQYF. The CDR3 region has the DNA TGCAGCGTTGCTGGACAGGGCTACGAGCAGTACTTC. This chain links TRBV29-1 with TRBJ2-7; 8 nucleotides agree with TRBD1. Germline values: CDR1 SQVTM, CDR2 ANQGSEA. Losses at the gene ends were 4 bases for V and 3 bases for J; bases not matched to a gene: 2. The CDR3 loop spans 12 amino acids.

This chain connects TRBV11-2 to TRBJ2-3, with 8 bases fitting TRBD2. The ends lost 5 bases at V and 4 bases at J; junction bases unmatched: 8. Germline loops: CDR1 SGHAT, CDR2 FQNNGV. The CDR3 has 15 amino acids. The CDR3: CASSHWTSISDTQYF. The CDR3 nucleotides are TGTGCCAGCAGCCATTGGACTAGCATTTCAGATACGCAGTATTTT.

The chain has TRBV7-2 and TRBJ2-5, with 10 bases fitting TRBD2. Trimming at V came to 7 bases and at J to 11 bases, leaving 16 bases not matched to a gene. Germline-derived CDR1 and CDR2 are SGHTA and FQGNSA. This CDR3 comprises 15 residues. The CDR3 nucleotides read TGTGCCAGCACCGCGAGGGCTAGCGGGGGTAATGAGCAGTACTTC. Its protein product is CASTARASGGNEQYF.

The rearrangement joins TRBV27 to TRBJ2-3; 8 bases align to TRBD2. The J segment lost 3 bases and the V segment lost 6 bases, leaving 11 bases of the junction unmatched. The CDR3 contains 16 residues. The V gene's germline CDR1 is MNHEY and CDR2 SMNVEV (reference sequence). The CDR3: CASSLYVAGGTDTQYF. The CDR3 DNA reads TGTGCCAGCAGCCTATACGTGGCGGGGGGTACAGATACGCAGTATTTT.

This clonotype has a handful of counts. The chain uses TRBV7-2 and TRBJ2-3, with 8 positions matching TRBD1. Germline lookup yields CDR1 SGHTA and CDR2 FQGNSA. The trim removed 5 bases at V and 5 bases at J, leaving 3 bases unmatched. The CDR3 has 13 amino acids. CDR3 nucleotides: TGTGCCAGCAGCCGGACAGGGCGAGATACGCAGTATTTT. Protein sequence: CASSRTGRDTQYF.

This clonotype was seen repeatedly, ten times or more. This sequence joins TRBV9 and TRBJ2-1, with 8 bases fitting TRBD2. Germline-derived CDR1 and CDR2 are SGDLS and YYNGEE. V shed 4 bases and J 2 bases; nucleotides not matched to a gene: 8. The CDR3 is 16 amino acids. CDR3 coding DNA: TGTGCCAGCAGCCCCCGGGGCGGGGGGACCTACAATGAGCAGTTCTTC. This codes for CASSPRGGGTYNEQFF.

The chain links TRBV6-2 or TRBV6-3 to TRBJ2-4; 8 bases match TRBD1. This CDR3 has 12 residues. Germline CDR1 is MNHEY and CDR2 is SVGEGT. Unmatched junction bases numbered 8, after V lost 6 bases and J lost 13 bases. CDR3 coding DNA: TGTGCCAGCAGAGACAGGGGTTGGGAGCAGTACTTC. Translating it yields CASRDRGWEQYF.

V gene TRBV6-1 combines with J gene TRBJ1-4, with D possibly matching TRBD1 (6 bases). In germline, CDR1 is MNHNS, CDR2 SASEGT. The ends were cut back, 3 bases at V and 7 bases at J, with 15 bases in the middle. The CDR3 length is 15 residues. The CDR3 DNA follows: TGTGCCAGCAGTGACGGCGGAGGGGGGGGTGAAAAACTGTTTTTT. Translation gives CASSDGGGGGEKLFF.

In this sample, this clonotype turned up a few times. V gene TRBV5-1 combines with J gene TRBJ2-7, with D perhaps TRBD2 (6 bases). Germline-derived CDR1 and CDR2 are SGHRS and YFSETQ. The CDR3 sequence is 14 residues long. Trimming took 7 bases from V and 0 from J, leaving 14 bases between them. The CDR3 nucleotides are TGCGCCAGCGGAGGGGACGGAAGCTCCTACGAGCAGTACTTC. Its translation: CASGGDGSSYEQYF.